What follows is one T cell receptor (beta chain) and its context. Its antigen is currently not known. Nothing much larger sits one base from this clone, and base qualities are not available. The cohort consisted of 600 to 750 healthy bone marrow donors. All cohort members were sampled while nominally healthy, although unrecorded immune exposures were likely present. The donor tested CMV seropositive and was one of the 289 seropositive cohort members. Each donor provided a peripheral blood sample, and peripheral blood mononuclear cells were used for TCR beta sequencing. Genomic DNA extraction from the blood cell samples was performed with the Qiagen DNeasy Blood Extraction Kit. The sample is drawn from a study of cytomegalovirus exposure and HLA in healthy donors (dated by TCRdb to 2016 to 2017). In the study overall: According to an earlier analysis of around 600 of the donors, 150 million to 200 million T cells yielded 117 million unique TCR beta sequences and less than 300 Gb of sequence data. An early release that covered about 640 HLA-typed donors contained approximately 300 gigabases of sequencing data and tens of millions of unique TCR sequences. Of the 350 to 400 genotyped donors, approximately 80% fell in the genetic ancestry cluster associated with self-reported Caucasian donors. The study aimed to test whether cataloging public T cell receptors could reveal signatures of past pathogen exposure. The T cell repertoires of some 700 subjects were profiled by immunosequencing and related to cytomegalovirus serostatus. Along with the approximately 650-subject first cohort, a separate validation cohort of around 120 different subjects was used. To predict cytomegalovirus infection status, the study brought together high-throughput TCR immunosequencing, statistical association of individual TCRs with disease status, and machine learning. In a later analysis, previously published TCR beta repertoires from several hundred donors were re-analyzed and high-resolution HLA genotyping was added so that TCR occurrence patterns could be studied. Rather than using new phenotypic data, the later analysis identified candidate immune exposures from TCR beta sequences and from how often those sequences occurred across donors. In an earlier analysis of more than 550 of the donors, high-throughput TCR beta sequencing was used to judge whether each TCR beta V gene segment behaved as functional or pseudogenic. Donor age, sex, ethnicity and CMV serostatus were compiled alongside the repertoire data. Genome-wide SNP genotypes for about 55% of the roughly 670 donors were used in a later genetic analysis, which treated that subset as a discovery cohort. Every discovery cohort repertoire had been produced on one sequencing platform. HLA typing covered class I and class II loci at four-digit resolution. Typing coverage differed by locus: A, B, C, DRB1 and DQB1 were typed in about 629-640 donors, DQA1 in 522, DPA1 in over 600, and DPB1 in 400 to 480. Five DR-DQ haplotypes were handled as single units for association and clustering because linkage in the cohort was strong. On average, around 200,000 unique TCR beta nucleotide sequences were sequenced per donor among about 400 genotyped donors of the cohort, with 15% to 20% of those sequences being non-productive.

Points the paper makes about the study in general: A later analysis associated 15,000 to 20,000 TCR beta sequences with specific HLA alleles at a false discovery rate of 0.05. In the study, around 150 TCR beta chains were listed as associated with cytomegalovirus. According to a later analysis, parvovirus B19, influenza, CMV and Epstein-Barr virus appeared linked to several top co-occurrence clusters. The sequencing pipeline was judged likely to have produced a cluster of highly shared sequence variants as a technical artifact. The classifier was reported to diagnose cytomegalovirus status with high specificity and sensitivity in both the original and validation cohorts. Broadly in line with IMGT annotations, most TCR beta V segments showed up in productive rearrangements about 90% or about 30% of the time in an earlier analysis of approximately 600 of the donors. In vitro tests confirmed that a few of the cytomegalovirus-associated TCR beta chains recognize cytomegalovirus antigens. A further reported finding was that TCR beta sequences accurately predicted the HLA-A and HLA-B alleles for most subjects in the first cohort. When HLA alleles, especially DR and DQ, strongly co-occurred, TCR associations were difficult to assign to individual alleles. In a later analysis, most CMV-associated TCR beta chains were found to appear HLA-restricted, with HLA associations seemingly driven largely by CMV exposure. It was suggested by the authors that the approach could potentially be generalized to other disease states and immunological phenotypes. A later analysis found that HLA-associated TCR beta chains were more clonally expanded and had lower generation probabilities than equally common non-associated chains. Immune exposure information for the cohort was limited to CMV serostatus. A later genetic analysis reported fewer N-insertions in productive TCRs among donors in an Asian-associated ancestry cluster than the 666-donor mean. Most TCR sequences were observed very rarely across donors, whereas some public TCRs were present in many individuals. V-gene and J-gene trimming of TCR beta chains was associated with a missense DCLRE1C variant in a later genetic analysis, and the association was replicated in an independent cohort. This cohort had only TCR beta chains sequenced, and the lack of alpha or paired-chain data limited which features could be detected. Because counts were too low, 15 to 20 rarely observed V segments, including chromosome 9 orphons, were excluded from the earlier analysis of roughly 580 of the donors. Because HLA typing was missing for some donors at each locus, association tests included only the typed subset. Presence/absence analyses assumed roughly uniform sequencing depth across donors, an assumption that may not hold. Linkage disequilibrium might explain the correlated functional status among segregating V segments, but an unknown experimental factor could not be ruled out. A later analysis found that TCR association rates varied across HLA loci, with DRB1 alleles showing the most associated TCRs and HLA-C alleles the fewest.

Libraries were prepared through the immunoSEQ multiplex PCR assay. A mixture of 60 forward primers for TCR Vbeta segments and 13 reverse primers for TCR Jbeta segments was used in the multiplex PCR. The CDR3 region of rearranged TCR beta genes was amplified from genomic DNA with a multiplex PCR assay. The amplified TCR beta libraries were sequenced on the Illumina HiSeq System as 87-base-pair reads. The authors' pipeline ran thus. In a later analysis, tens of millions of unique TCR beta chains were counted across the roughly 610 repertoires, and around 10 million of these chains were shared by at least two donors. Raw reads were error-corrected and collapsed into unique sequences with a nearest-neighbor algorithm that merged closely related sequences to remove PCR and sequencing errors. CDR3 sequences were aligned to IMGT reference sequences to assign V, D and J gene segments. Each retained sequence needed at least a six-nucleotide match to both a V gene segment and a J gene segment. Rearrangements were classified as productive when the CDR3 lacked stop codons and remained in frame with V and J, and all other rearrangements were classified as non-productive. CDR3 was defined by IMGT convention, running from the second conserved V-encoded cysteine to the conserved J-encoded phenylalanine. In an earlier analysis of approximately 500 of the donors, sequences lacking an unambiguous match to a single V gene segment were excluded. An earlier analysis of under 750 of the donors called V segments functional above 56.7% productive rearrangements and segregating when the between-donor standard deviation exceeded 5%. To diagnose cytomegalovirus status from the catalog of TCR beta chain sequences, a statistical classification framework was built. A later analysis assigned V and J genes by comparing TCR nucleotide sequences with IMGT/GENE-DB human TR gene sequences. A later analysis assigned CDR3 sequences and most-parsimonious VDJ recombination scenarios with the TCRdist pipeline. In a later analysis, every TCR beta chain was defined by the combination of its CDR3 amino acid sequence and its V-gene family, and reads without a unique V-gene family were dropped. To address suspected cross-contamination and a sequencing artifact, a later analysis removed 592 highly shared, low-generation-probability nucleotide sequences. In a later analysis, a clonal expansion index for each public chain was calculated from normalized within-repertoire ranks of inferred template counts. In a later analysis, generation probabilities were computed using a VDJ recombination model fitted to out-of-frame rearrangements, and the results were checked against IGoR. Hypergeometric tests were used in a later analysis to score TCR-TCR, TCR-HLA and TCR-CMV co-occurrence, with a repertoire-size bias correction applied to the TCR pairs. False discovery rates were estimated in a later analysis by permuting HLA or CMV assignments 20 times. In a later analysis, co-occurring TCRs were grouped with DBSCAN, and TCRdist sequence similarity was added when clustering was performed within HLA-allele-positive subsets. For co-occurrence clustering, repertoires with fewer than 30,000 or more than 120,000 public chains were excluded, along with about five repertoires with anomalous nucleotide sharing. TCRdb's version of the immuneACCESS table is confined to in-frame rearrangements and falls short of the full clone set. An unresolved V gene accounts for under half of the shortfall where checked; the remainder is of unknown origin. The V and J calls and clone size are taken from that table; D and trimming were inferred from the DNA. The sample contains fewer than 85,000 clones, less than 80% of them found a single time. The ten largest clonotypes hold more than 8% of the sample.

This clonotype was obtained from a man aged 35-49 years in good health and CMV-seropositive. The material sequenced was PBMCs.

The DNA sequence is as follows: TGTGCCAGCAGCTCCGCCGGGACAGGTGGACGCGGCTACACCTTC. Its protein is CASSSAGTGGRGYTF. Rearrangement joined TRBV7-9 to TRBJ1-2, with TRBD1 identical over 8 junction bases. The CDR1 and CDR2 encoded by the germline V gene (reference sequence) are SEHNR and FQNEAQ. Unmatched junction bases come to 12, with V trimmed by 4 bases and J by 8 bases. From its cysteine to its phenylalanine, the CDR3 spans 15 amino acids. The entry retains the CDR3 DNA only, 45 bases that are in frame from base 1.